The rows below give T cell receptor beta chains drawn from one sample of a study of blood T cell repertoires in COVID-19. Profiled with immunoSEQ multiplex PCR; TCRdb holds only in-frame clones, not every one. The repertoire has about 360,000 clones, around 87% of them found once; the top ten carry 1.3%. Sequenced: PBMCs or T cells enriched from blood (not recorded which). All receptors come from a man in his thirties or forties who had recovered from COVID-19. Each CDR3 is given with its conserved first and last residue. Fields, in order: D gene, V gene, clone size, J gene, CDR3 protein, CDR3 DNA. D genes are given only for firm matches. A row's size may be missing; if present it is once, few, many or a size class.

>-|TRBV9|-|TRBJ1-6
CASSVGGNDSPLHF
TGTGCCAGCAGCGTAGGAGGGAATGATTCACCCCTCCACTTT
>TRBD2|TRBV7-2|-|TRBJ2-2
CASSLRGGRGTGELFF
TGTGCCAGCAGTCTTCGGGGGGGCCGGGGCACCGGGGAGCTGTTTTTT
>-|TRBV2|-|TRBJ1-1
CASSGQIMNTEAFF
TGTGCCAGCAGTGGACAGATTATGAACACTGAAGCTTTCTTT
>-|TRBV29-1|-|TRBJ1-2
CSVEGQGRGGYTF
TGCAGCGTGGAAGGTCAGGGGAGGGGAGGCTACACCTTC
>TRBD1|TRBV19|once|TRBJ2-2
CASYRGDGTGELFF
TGTGCCAGCTACAGGGGGGATGGCACCGGGGAGCTGTTTTTT
>-|TRBV25-1|-|TRBJ2-5
CASSETKIETQYF
TGTGCCAGCAGTGAAACTAAGATAGAGACCCAGTACTTC
>-|TRBV7-2|once|TRBJ1-4
CASSLAHTRGKLFF
TGTGCCAGCAGCTTAGCACATACTCGCGGAAAACTGTTTTTT
>TRBD2|TRBV27|-|TRBJ2-3
CASRGLAGTDTQYF
TGTGCCAGCAGGGGACTAGCGGGTACAGATACGCAGTATTTT
>TRBD1|TRBV14|few|TRBJ1-2
CASSLPDRAGYTF
TGTGCCAGCAGCCTACCGGACAGGGCTGGCTACACCTTC
>TRBD1|TRBV28|-|TRBJ1-1
CASREGQWNAFF
TGTGCCAGCAGGGAGGGACAGTGGAACGCTTTCTTT
>TRBD1|TRBV19|-|TRBJ2-1
CASRMDRGLGEQFF
TGTGCCAGCAGAATGGACAGGGGGCTCGGAGAGCAGTTCTTC
>TRBD1|TRBV9|-|TRBJ2-7
CASSVGQGRPYEQYF
TGTGCCAGCAGCGTAGGACAGGGGCGACCCTACGAGCAGTACTTC
>-|TRBV12-3/TRBV12-4|-|TRBJ2-7
CASSLGSGEQYF
TGTGCCAGCAGTTTAGGTTCGGGCGAGCAGTACTTC
>TRBD1|TRBV24-1|-|TRBJ1-6
CATSQGVNSPLHF
TGTGCCACCAGTCAGGGGGTGAACTCACCCCTCCACTTT
>-|TRBV6-1|-|TRBJ1-6
CASSETTAVNSPLHF
TGTGCCAGCAGTGAAACTACCGCAGTTAATTCACCCCTCCACTTT
>TRBD1|TRBV5-1|-|TRBJ2-1
CASSFRDRNYNEQFF
TGCGCCAGCAGCTTCAGGGACAGGAACTACAATGAGCAGTTCTTC
>-|TRBV7-9|-|TRBJ1-2
CASREGVNYGYTF
TGTGCCAGTAGGGAGGGGGTGAACTATGGCTACACCTTC
>-|TRBV4-1|-|TRBJ1-3
CASSQDGQPYSGNTIYF
TGCGCCAGCAGCCAAGATGGGCAGCCCTACTCTGGAAACACCATATATTTT
>-|TRBV3-1/TRBV3-2|-|TRBJ1-2
CASVSRNYGYTF
TGTGCCAGCGTATCACGGAACTATGGCTACACCTTC
>TRBD1|TRBV19|-|TRBJ2-5
CASRDRQETQYF
TGTGCCAGTAGGGACAGGCAAGAGACCCAGTACTTC
>-|TRBV27|-|TRBJ2-1
CASLWGGPYNEQFF
TGTGCCAGCTTATGGGGGGGGCCATACAATGAGCAGTTCTTC
>-|TRBV19|-|TRBJ1-2
CASSISDGGSGYGYTF
TGTGCCAGTAGTATCTCTGATGGCGGGTCGGGGTATGGCTACACCTTC
>-|TRBV7-9|-|TRBJ1-1
CASSFDSPRAFF
TGTGCCAGCAGCTTTGACTCCCCACGAGCTTTCTTT
>TRBD2|TRBV7-9|-|TRBJ2-3
CASSLGLAGAWRSTDTQYF
TGTGCCAGCAGCTTAGGACTAGCGGGGGCTTGGAGGAGCACAGATACGCAGTATTTT
>TRBD1|TRBV5-6|few|TRBJ2-2
CASSLVDRAAGELFF
TGTGCCAGCAGCTTGGTCGACAGGGCGGCCGGGGAGCTGTTTTTT
>TRBD1|TRBV10-3|once|TRBJ2-7
CAISDRAKYEQYF
TGTGCCATCAGCGACAGGGCGAAATACGAGCAGTACTTC
>-|TRBV2|-|TRBJ2-1
CASSVGATVNEQFF
TGTGCCAGCAGTGTGGGGGCGACGGTGAATGAGCAGTTCTTC
>TRBD2|TRBV6-5|-|TRBJ2-1
CASRPSGGPYNEQFF
TGTGCCAGCAGACCAAGCGGGGGCCCCTACAATGAGCAGTTCTTC
>-|TRBV4-3|-|TRBJ1-2
CASSQLTGSYGYTF
TGCGCCAGCAGCCAACTGACAGGTTCCTATGGCTACACCTTC
>-|TRBV20-1|-|TRBJ2-1
CSARVSVEQFF
TGCAGTGCTAGAGTATCCGTTGAGCAGTTCTTC
>-|TRBV4-3|-|TRBJ2-2
CASSQGWAFGYPGELFF
TGCGCCAGCAGCCAAGGGTGGGCATTTGGGTACCCCGGGGAGCTGTTTTTT
>-|TRBV27|once|TRBJ2-1
CASSLGGSSYNEQFF
TGTGCCAGCAGTTTAGGAGGGAGCTCCTACAATGAGCAGTTCTTC
>TRBD2|TRBV27|-|TRBJ2-5
CASSFQASGAETQYF
TGTGCCAGCAGTTTTCAGGCTAGCGGGGCGGAGACCCAGTACTTC
>-|TRBV3-1/TRBV3-2|-|TRBJ1-4
CAVGRRGGATNEKLFF
TGTGCCGTAGGACGGAGGGGAGGTGCAACTAATGAAAAACTGTTTTTT
>-|TRBV7-3|-|TRBJ2-3
CASSLGTGSTDTQYF
TGTGCCAGCAGCTTAGGAACGGGGAGCACAGATACGCAGTATTTT
>TRBD1|TRBV3-1/TRBV3-2|once|TRBJ2-3
CASSPGTGGYDTQYF
TGTGCCAGCAGCCCCGGGACAGGGGGCTATGATACGCAGTATTTT
>-|TRBV19|-|TRBJ1-2
CASSIGQVVGGYTF
TGTGCCAGTAGTATAGGACAGGTAGTAGGTGGCTACACCTTC
>-|TRBV12-3/TRBV12-4|-|TRBJ2-5
CASTPGNQETQYF
TGTGCCAGCACCCCCGGGAACCAAGAGACCCAGTACTTC
>TRBD2|TRBV7-9|-|TRBJ2-5
CASSFGRSGGPGAQETQYF
TGTGCCAGCAGCTTCGGACGGAGCGGGGGGCCAGGGGCACAAGAGACCCAGTACTTC
>-|TRBV27|-|TRBJ1-1
CVTGGSDEAFF
TGTGTAACCGGGGGGTCCGACGAAGCTTTCTTT
>TRBD1|TRBV10-1|-|TRBJ1-1
CASSEYPGGMTEAFF
TGCGCCAGCAGTGAGTATCCAGGGGGTATGACTGAAGCTTTCTTT
>-|TRBV18|-|TRBJ1-6
CASSPAQGRDNSPLHF
TGTGCCAGCTCACCTGCCCAGGGTAGGGATAATTCACCCCTCCACTTT
>TRBD1|TRBV29-1|few|TRBJ1-6
CSAGQGNSPLHF
TGCAGCGCCGGACAGGGAAATTCACCCCTCCACTTT
>-|TRBV19|-|TRBJ1-5
CASSPPDRNNQPQHF
TGTGCCAGTAGTCCGCCCGACAGAAACAATCAGCCCCAGCATTTT
>TRBD1|TRBV3-1/TRBV3-2|-|TRBJ1-6
CASSSRTGTNSPLHF
TGTGCCAGCAGCTCGCGGACAGGAACTAATTCACCCCTCCACTTT
>-|TRBV5-4|-|TRBJ1-1
CASSPRLNTEAFF
TGTGCCAGCAGCCCACGGTTGAACACTGAAGCTTTCTTT
>-|TRBV30|-|TRBJ1-5
CAWSAGQYNQPQHF
TGTGCCTGGAGTGCTGGACAGTACAATCAGCCCCAGCATTTT
>TRBD2|TRBV2|-|TRBJ2-1
CASSEGGGYNEQFF
TGTGCCAGCAGTGAGGGCGGGGGGTACAATGAGCAGTTCTTC
>TRBD1|TRBV27|-|TRBJ1-2
CASSLGTGYGYTF
TGTGCCAGCAGTTTAGGGACAGGCTATGGCTACACCTTC
>-|TRBV7-9|-|TRBJ1-5
CASSLREAQPQHF
TGTGCCAGCAGCTTACGGGAGGCCCAGCCCCAGCATTTT
>TRBD1|TRBV19|-|TRBJ2-1
CASSIGTGTYNEQFF
TGTGCCAGTAGTATAGGGACAGGTACCTACAATGAGCAGTTCTTC